Listed here are 3 T cell receptor beta chains from one sample, sequenced in a study of post-analysis software for immune sequencing data. What these receptors recognize is not known. Study-wide results and caveats: When patients were compared with controls, a handful of TRBV segments were more frequent, TRBV5-6, TRBV5-1 and TRBV20-1 among them.

Unique molecular identifiers had been added to the TCR beta cDNA libraries. TCRdb re-analysed the PCR reads in MiXCR, keeping a single row per CDR3 protein. Of 500,000 to 600,000 distinct CDR3 sequences in the sample, roughly 45% were seen once. Input material: blood. The receptors were gathered from a girl under 18 with multiple sclerosis.

The rearrangement links TRBV7-9 to TRBJ2-3; 8 positions match TRBD1. With 6 bases clipped from V and 4 bases from J, the junction kept 9 bases outside the gene matches. The CDR3 is made up of 15 amino acids. Germline V gives CDR1 SEHNR, CDR2 FQNEAQ (reference sequence). CDR3 residues: CASSTRDRFPDTQYF. The CDR3 coding sequence is TGTGCCAGCAGTACCCGGGACAGGTTCCCAGATACGCAGTATTTT. Combining the CDR3 with reference TRBV7-9 and TRBJ2-3 gives the whole variable domain DTGVSQNPRHKITKRGQNVTFRCDPISEHNRLYWYRQTLGQGPEFLTYFQNEAQLEKSRLLSDRFSAERPKGSFSTLEIQRTEQGDSAMYLCASSTRDRFPDTQYFGPGTRLTVL.

The chain has TRBV10-3 and TRBJ2-3; the match to TRBD2 covers 10 bases. Germline CDR1 reads ENHRY; CDR2 reads SYGVKD. Trimming cost V 4 bases and J 13 bases; bases outside gene matches: 14. This CDR3 spans 15 amino acids. This CDR3 reads CAISATSGLAPSEYF. As DNA, the CDR3 is TGTGCCATCAGTGCGACTAGCGGGCTGGCCCCCTCGGAGTATTTT.

A word on this clonotype: Sequence at one end of the junction differs from germline and may be a read error. J is TRBJ2-3 and V is TRBV6-6; D may be TRBD1 (5 bases). Germline V gene sequence: CDR1 MNHNY, CDR2 SVGAGI (reference sequence). The CDR3 has 13 amino acids. This chain's CDR3 is CASSYDSTDAQYF. The CDR3 DNA reads TGTGCCAGCAGTTATGACAGCACAGATGCGCAGTATTTT.